Sequencing of this T cell receptor (beta chain) was carried out in a study of human T cells and chemical hapten exposure. The study, taken as a whole, reports: DPC sensitization produced no change in TCRs with frequency above 1 in 1000.

Time point in this sample: healthy volunteer bleed at 6 weeks. Total RNA was isolated from unfractionated whole blood. Trimming took off 7 bases at V and 3 bases at J, with 15 bases between the two ends. The CDR3 runs to 14 residues. In the case of this clonotype: The antigen remains unidentified.

Separate cDNA molecules received unique molecular identifiers, which the library attached to them. Authors' data handling: Per sample, the median was 95,638 TCRs, with values from approximately 25,000 to 650,000. MiXCR, run by TCRdb on the RACE reads, gives a single entry per CDR3 protein. The V and J calls come from TCRdb's annotation, not from the publication. The sample holds more than 75,000 distinct CDR3 sequences, under 10% seen once. The rearrangement links TRBV12-3 or TRBV12-4 to TRBJ1-1; maybe TRBD1 (5 bases). The sequence came from a male donor in good health. Some clones in this sample may be carry-over from other donors' samples. The specimen sequenced was whole blood. CDR3 loop: CASTQGLADTEAFF. CDR3 nucleotide sequence: TGTGCCAGCACCCAGGGTCTGGCGGACACTGAAGCTTTCTTT.